The 30 T cell receptor beta chains below were found in one sample sequenced in a study of cytomegalovirus exposure and HLA in healthy donors. The PCR used 60 Vbeta and 13 Jbeta primers. Method: immunoSEQ multiplex PCR; TCRdb's copy keeps in-frame clones and lacks some. Among about 190,000 clones listed, around 83% were seen once. Sequenced: PBMCs. The receptors were sampled from a man aged 40-50 years in good health and CMV-seropositive.

The chain links TRBV19 to TRBJ2-5; 8 nucleotides agree with TRBD2. After removal of 5 bases from V and 4 bases from J, the junction contained 6 bases not matched to a gene. The CDR3 is made up of 14 amino acids. The germline gives CDR1 LNHDA, CDR2 SQIVND (reference sequence). CDR3 region: CASSVSTSAETQYF. CDR3 in DNA: TGTGCCAGTAGTGTTTCGACTAGCGCAGAGACCCAGTACTTC.

This chain joins TRBV7-2 and TRBJ1-2; D might be TRBD1 (6 bases). Per germline, CDR1 SGHTA and CDR2 FQGNSA. Deletions cut 1 base from V and 8 bases from J, with 14 bases between. The CDR3 consists of 14 residues. CDR3 residues: CASSLDRVLGGYTF. CDR3 DNA sequence: TGTGCCAGCAGCTTAGACAGGGTTTTGGGGGGCTACACCTTC.

J is TRBJ1-2 and V is TRBV28; 8 nucleotides line up with TRBD1. Germline CDR1 reads MDHEN; CDR2 reads SYDVKM. Trimming took 2 bases from V and 6 from J; bases not matched to a gene: 5. This CDR3 spans 14 amino acids. Here the CDR3 DNA reads TGTGCCAGCAGTTTAGGGGACAGGACCGATGGCTACACCTTC. It translates to CASSLGDRTDGYTF.

The gene calls are TRBV19 and TRBJ1-5; D gene ambiguous. Germline V gene sequence: CDR1 LNHDA, CDR2 SQIVND (reference sequence). V lost 0 bases and J lost 12, with 15 bases in between. This CDR3 spans 14 amino acids. The CDR3 DNA reads TGTGCCAGTAGTATAGAGGGAGGCACCCAGGTCCAGCATTTT. Amino acid sequence: CASSIEGGTQVQHF.

The chain uses TRBV10-3 and TRBJ2-1; 7 bases are a match to TRBD2. CDR3 size: 15 residues. In germline, CDR1 is ENHRY, CDR2 SYGVKD. V was clipped by 0 bases and J by 3 bases; unmatched bases: 2. The chain's CDR3 is CAISESGGSYNEQFF. The CDR3 DNA sequence: TGTGCCATCAGTGAGTCCGGGGGGAGCTACAATGAGCAGTTCTTC.

The chain has TRBV10-2 and TRBJ1-1; the D gene is possibly TRBD1 (5 bases). Germline CDR1 reads WSHSY; CDR2 reads SAAADI. This CDR3 is built from 14 residues. The V end lost 6 bases, the J end lost 3 bases, and 14 bases lay between the germline ends. In DNA, the CDR3 is TGCGCCAGCAGGGATCGAAAAGGGGACACTGAAGCTTTCTTT. Protein: CASRDRKGDTEAFF.

The chain has TRBV29-1 and TRBJ2-7; 8 nucleotides match TRBD2. Germline values: CDR1 SQVTM, CDR2 ANQGSEA. The V and J ends lost 3 bases and 6 bases, in that order; junction bases with no gene match: 10. The CDR3 consists of 14 residues. In DNA form, the CDR3 reads TGCAGCGTTGACCCGGGACTAGGGTTGGGCGAGCAGTACTTC. It is translated as CSVDPGLGLGEQYF.

The chain has TRBV19 and TRBJ2-3, with 11 bases that match TRBD2. The length of the CDR3 is 15 residues. Losses at the gene ends were 8 bases for V and 5 bases for J; bases not matched to a gene: 9. Per the germline V gene, CDR1 is LNHDA and CDR2 is SQIVND (reference sequence). The CDR3 DNA reads as TGTGCCAGTGGGACTAGCGGAGGGGGGGGAGATACGCAGTATTTT. Protein: CASGTSGGGGDTQYF.

This chain joins TRBV7-2 and TRBJ2-3; TRBD2 matches 11 bases. CDR1 and CDR2 (germline): SGHTA, FQGNSA. Trimming removed 2 bases from V and 3 bases from J; junction bases left unmatched: 7. The CDR3 runs 17 residues. This CDR3 reads CASSLNSGRAGTDTQYF. CDR3 in DNA: TGTGCCAGCAGCTTAAATAGCGGGAGGGCCGGAACAGATACGCAGTATTTT.

The V call is TRBV9, the J call TRBJ2-2, with 11 bases fitting TRBD2. Germline V gene data show CDR1 as SGDLS and CDR2 as YYNGEE. Unmatched junction bases numbered 4, after V lost 0 bases and J lost 6 bases. This CDR3 is built from 16 residues. CDR3 sequence (DNA): TGTGCCAGCAGCGTAGAGGGACTAGCGGTTTCCGGGGAGCTGTTTTTT. The encoded protein is CASSVEGLAVSGELFF.

The V and J genes are TRBV5-6 and TRBJ2-2, with a tentative D call TRBD1 (5 bases). The germline CDR1 and CDR2 sequences are SGHDT and YYEEEE. Trimming pared 4 bases from V and 6 bases from J, leaving 10 bases between. This CDR3 contains 13 residues. DNA for the CDR3: TGTGCCAGCAGCATCCAGGGCTCCGGGGAGCTGTTTTTT. This encodes CASSIQGSGELFF.

The chain recombines TRBV9 with TRBJ1-1, with 7 bases that match TRBD1. J was trimmed by 11 bases and V by 0 bases; bases with no gene match: 13. Per the germline V gene, CDR1 is SGDLS and CDR2 is YYNGEE. The CDR3 is 15 amino acids. The CDR3: CASSVGSDRTRRAFF. The CDR3 region has the DNA TGTGCCAGCAGCGTAGGATCGGACAGGACACGGAGGGCTTTCTTT.

The chain couples TRBV6-5 to TRBJ2-7; a weak D match, TRBD2 (6 bases). The germline CDR1 and CDR2 sequences are MNHEY and SVGAGI. The CDR3 spans 15 residues. The V and J ends lost 0 bases and 6 bases respectively, with 15 bases between them. The DNA of the CDR3 is TGTGCCAGCAGTTACTCGACGGCGGGATTGAGCGAGCAGTACTTC. Its translation: CASSYSTAGLSEQYF.

The chain is built from TRBV28 and TRBJ2-1, with TRBD1 as a possible D gene (6 bases). The CDR3 consists of 16 residues. V lost 7 bases and J 6 bases, leaving 22 bases between the germline ends. From germline, CDR1 is MDHEN and CDR2 SYDVKM. The CDR3 DNA is TGTGCCAGCACCAGTGCCGGTGGACAGAATCGCAATGAGCAGTTCTTC. Translating it yields CASTSAGGQNRNEQFF.

V gene TRBV7-9 combines with J gene TRBJ1-1; 9 bases map to TRBD1. CDR3 length: 12 residues. Germline CDR1 and CDR2: SEHNR and FQNEAQ (reference sequence). V shed 5 bases, J shed 7 bases, and the junction held 2 bases outside the gene matches. CDR3 sequence reads: CASSGQGNEAFF. As DNA, the CDR3 is TGTGCCAGCAGCGGACAGGGGAATGAAGCTTTCTTT. The full variable domain, completed using reference TRBV7-9 and TRBJ1-1, is DTGVSQNPRHKITKRGQNVTFRCDPISEHNRLYWYRQTLGQGPEFLTYFQNEAQLEKSRLLSDRFSAERPKGSFSTLEIQRTEQGDSAMYLCASSGQGNEAFFGQGTRLTVV.

The chain combines TRBV5-6 with TRBJ1-2; 9 bases agree with TRBD1. J was trimmed by 0 bases and V by 1 base; bases with no gene match: 10. Germline-derived CDR1 and CDR2 are SGHDT and YYEEEE. This CDR3 comprises 18 residues. CDR3 sequence: CASSLRVGTGNPNYGYTF. The CDR3 bases are TGTGCCAGCAGCTTGCGGGTCGGGACAGGGAACCCTAACTATGGCTACACCTTC.

The chain employs TRBV7-2 and TRBJ2-3, with a possible D match to TRBD2 (5 bases). The ends were cut back, 1 base at V and 4 bases at J, with 15 bases in the middle. Germline CDR1 SGHTA, CDR2 FQGNSA. This CDR3 is 16 amino acids long. The CDR3 bases are TGTGCCAGCAGCTTAGGGGTGGACTTTAGAGCAGATACGCAGTATTTT. Translation gives CASSLGVDFRADTQYF.

The rearrangement joins TRBV28 to TRBJ1-1, with D unclear. The V gene lost 5 bases and the J gene lost 2 bases, with 12 bases spanning the gap. This CDR3 comprises 14 residues. Germline lookup yields CDR1 MDHEN and CDR2 SYDVKM. The CDR3 loop is CASSPPSSNTEAFF. The CDR3 DNA reads as TGTGCCAGCAGTCCCCCATCGAGTAACACTGAAGCTTTCTTT.

The CDR3 DNA sequence: TGCGCCAGCAGCATTGACAGGGTCGACTATGGCTACACCTTC. It encodes CASSIDRVDYGYTF. The rearrangement links TRBV5-1 to TRBJ1-2, with 7 bases matching TRBD1. CDR1 and CDR2 (germline): SGHRS, YFSETQ. Trimming cost V 4 bases and J 3 bases; bases outside gene matches: 6. This CDR3 is 14 amino acids long.

This chain links TRBV4-3 with TRBJ2-7, with D possibly matching TRBD2 (5 bases). The CDR3 sequence is 16 residues long. From germline, CDR1 is LGHNA and CDR2 YSLEER. V was shortened by 5 bases and J by 2 bases, with 19 bases between the two germline ends. The CDR3 sequence: CASSKAGGIGPYEQYF. CDR3 DNA sequence: TGCGCCAGCAGCAAGGCGGGTGGGATAGGTCCCTACGAGCAGTACTTC.

The CDR3 bases are TGTGCCAGCAGCTCGGACTACCACTACGAGCAGTACTTC. This gives the protein CASSSDYHYEQYF. V gene TRBV11-1 combines with J gene TRBJ2-7, with D possibly TRBD2 on 6 matching bases. This CDR3 spans 13 amino acids. V lost 4 bases to trimming and J lost 3 bases, with 10 bases between them. Germline CDR1 SGHAT, CDR2 FQDESV (reference sequence). Full variable domain (rest looked up from reference TRBV11-1 and TRBJ2-7): EAEVAQSPRYKITEKSQAVAFWCDPISGHATLYWYRQILGQGPELLVQFQDESVVDDSQLPKDRFSAERLKGVDSTLKIQPAELGDSAMYLCASSSDYHYEQYFGPGTRLTVT.

The chain joins TRBV5-1 to TRBJ2-1; no definite D call. Trimming took off 0 bases at V and 2 bases at J, with 6 bases between the two ends. The length of the CDR3 is 14 residues. Germline V gene sequence: CDR1 SGHRS, CDR2 YFSETQ. As DNA, the CDR3 is TGCGCCAGCAGCTTGGATGTAGCCTACAATGAGCAGTTCTTC. Its protein product is CASSLDVAYNEQFF.

The chain has TRBV18 and TRBJ1-1; D perhaps matches TRBD1 (5 bases). Germline CDR1 reads KGHSH; CDR2 reads LQKENI. The CDR3 is 14 amino acids. V lost 3 bases and J 6 bases, leaving 14 bases between the germline ends. CDR3 amino acids: CASSPAGRLAEAFF. The CDR3 nucleotides read TGTGCCAGCTCACCCGCAGGGAGGTTGGCTGAAGCTTTCTTT.

This rearrangement joins TRBV7-3 to TRBJ2-1; the match to TRBD2 covers 13 bases. This CDR3 is built from 17 residues. After removal of 5 bases from V and 5 bases from J, the junction contained 9 bases not matched to a gene. Germline CDR1 is SGHTA and CDR2 is FQGTGA. DNA of the CDR3: TGTGCCAGCAGCCCTCGTCTGGGACTAGCGGGAAACAATGAGCAGTTCTTC. Protein product: CASSPRLGLAGNNEQFF.

V usage is TRBV7-9 and J usage is TRBJ2-5, with D possibly matching TRBD2 (6 bases). Germline lookup yields CDR1 SEHNR and CDR2 FQNEAQ (reference sequence). Trimming took 5 bases from V and 2 from J, leaving 12 bases between them. CDR3 length: 14 amino acids. CDR3 residues: CASSRGTLQETQYF. The CDR3 coding sequence is TGTGCCAGCAGCCGAGGGACTTTACAAGAGACCCAGTACTTC.

The rearrangement joins TRBV28 to TRBJ2-7; D unclear. The CDR3 is 15 amino acids. Germline CDR1 reads MDHEN; CDR2 reads SYDVKM. Between the trimmed V and J ends, which lost 3 bases and 6 bases, there was a span of 18 bases. The CDR3 DNA follows: TGTGCCAGCAGTTTTACGAGCCCCTCGGGTGGCGAGCAGTACTTC. It yields the protein CASSFTSPSGGEQYF.

This chain joins TRBV5-1 and TRBJ1-1; maybe TRBD1 (5 bases). There are 12 residues in the CDR3. With 4 bases removed from V and 6 bases from J, the gap between germline ends came to 10 bases. Germline V CDR1 and CDR2: SGHRS, YFSETQ. The CDR3 DNA reads as TGCGCCAGCAGCCCCGGGGGGGCTGAAGCTTTCTTT. This gives the protein CASSPGGAEAFF.

The chain uses TRBV5-5 and TRBJ2-1, with D maybe TRBD1 (6 bases). V gave up 8 bases and J gave up 6 bases, with 15 bases separating them. The germline V gene encodes CDR1 SGHKS and CDR2 YYEKEE (reference sequence). The CDR3 covers 13 residues. CDR3 sequence (DNA): TGTGCCAGTGGGGGCAGGGGCCTCAATGAGCAGTTCTTC. Translation: CASGGRGLNEQFF. The complete variable domain, with remaining parts taken from reference TRBV5-5 and TRBJ2-1, reads DAGVTQSPTHLIKTRGQQVTLRCSPISGHKSVSWYQQVLGQGPQFIFQYYEKEERGRGNFPDRFSARQFPNYSSELNVNALLLGDSALYLCASGGRGLNEQFFGPGTRLTVL.

DNA for the CDR3: TGTGCCAGCAGGGAGGGACTCTACTCCTACGAGCAGTACTTC. Its translation is CASREGLYSYEQYF. The rearrangement joins TRBV6-5 to TRBJ2-7; D may be TRBD2 (6 bases). Trimming stripped 6 bases from V and 0 bases from J, with 12 bases between. The CDR3 covers 14 residues. Germline V gene data show CDR1 as MNHEY and CDR2 as SVGAGI.

The CDR3 DNA reads TGTGCCAGCAGTTTAGACTTGAAATGGGCTGGGGCCAACGTCCTGACTTTC. It yields the protein CASSLDLKWAGANVLTF. This chain links TRBV28 with TRBJ2-6; unclear D gene. Trimming cost V 2 bases and J 2 bases, with 13 bases left between them. This CDR3 spans 17 amino acids. The germline gives CDR1 MDHEN, CDR2 SYDVKM.